One sample yielded the 21 T cell receptor beta chains listed below, sequenced in a study of CD8 T cells in Susac syndrome. With random hexamers, reverse transcription was performed on roughly 0.45 to 1 ug of RNA. A single record per CDR3 protein comes from TCRdb applying MiXCR to the immunoSEQ multiplex PCR reads. There are about 190,000 distinct CDR3 sequences in the sample; roughly 94% occur only once, and about 0.15% lies in the top ten. Sequences were obtained from CD8+ T cells from PBMCs. These receptors were collected from a human donor with Susac syndrome.

The chain combines TRBV15 with TRBJ2-5; 8 nucleotides agree with TRBD2. The CDR3 covers 15 residues. Germline V gene lookup returns CDR1 LNHNV and CDR2 YYDKDF (reference sequence). V trimming: 5 bases; J trimming: 1 base; junction bases outside the gene matches: 6. CDR3 sequence: CATSLRGGRQETQYF. DNA for the CDR3: TGTGCCACCAGCTTACGCGGGGGGCGCCAAGAGACCCAGTACTTC.

V gene TRBV28 combines with J gene TRBJ2-5; TRBD1 is a possible D gene (6 bases). Deletions cut 2 bases from V and 3 bases from J, with 22 bases between. In germline, CDR1 is MDHEN, CDR2 SYDVKM. CDR3 size: 18 residues. CDR3 sequence reads: CASSLVEQGSETKETQYF. The CDR3 bases are TGTGCCAGCAGTTTAGTCGAACAGGGTAGTGAAACGAAAGAGACCCAGTACTTC.

The chain is built from TRBV10-2 and TRBJ2-3; 7 bases are a match to TRBD1. There are 14 residues in the CDR3. The V and J ends lost 7 bases and 0 bases, in that order; junction bases with no gene match: 4. Germline CDR1 WSHSY, CDR2 SAAADI. Written as DNA, the CDR3 is TGCGCCAGCAACAGGGGAACTAGCACAGATACGCAGTATTTT. Translating gives CASNRGTSTDTQYF.

The rearrangement uses TRBV9 and TRBJ1-1; D not resolved. Trimming took 2 bases from V and 2 from J, leaving 13 bases between them. CDR1 is SGDLS, CDR2 YYNGEE, per germline. The CDR3 covers 15 residues. This chain's CDR3 is CASSVGTGGNTEAFF. The CDR3 nucleotides are TGTGCCAGCAGCGTGGGAACGGGCGGAAACACTGAAGCTTTCTTT.

J is TRBJ2-7 and V is TRBV5-6; possible D gene TRBD1, 5 bases. Germline CDR1 and CDR2: SGHDT and YYEEEE. Trimming cost V 3 bases and J 5 bases, with 12 bases left between them. This CDR3 region has 13 residues. The CDR3 region is CASSSQGLHEQYF. For the CDR3, the DNA is TGTGCCAGCAGCTCGCAGGGTTTGCACGAGCAGTACTTC.

This chain links TRBV2 with TRBJ2-3, with D possibly matching TRBD2 (6 bases). The germline V and J ends were trimmed by 8 bases and 3 bases, with 15 bases remaining between them. Germline CDR1 reads SNHLY; CDR2 reads FYNNEI. This CDR3 is 14 amino acids long. CDR3 in amino acids: CASPCGDSTDTQYF. The CDR3 nucleotides are TGTGCCAGCCCGTGTGGGGACTCTACAGATACGCAGTATTTT.

This rearrangement joins TRBV7-8 to TRBJ2-7, with TRBD2 as a possible D gene (7 bases). The V gene's germline CDR1 is SGHVS and CDR2 FQNEAQ. This CDR3 comprises 14 residues. The germline V and J ends were trimmed by 6 bases and 3 bases, with 15 bases remaining between them. CDR3: CASRGEGGNYEQYF. The CDR3 DNA reads TGTGCCAGCAGGGGGGAGGGGGGAAACTACGAGCAGTACTTC.

J is TRBJ2-3 and V is TRBV13; no clear D. V lost 0 bases, J lost 6 bases, and 7 bases lay in between. Germline loops: CDR1 PRHDT, CDR2 FYEKMQ (reference sequence). The CDR3 has 13 residues. The CDR3 reads CASSLGTRDTQYF. DNA for the CDR3: TGTGCCAGCAGCTTAGGAACACGGGATACGCAGTATTTT. Using reference TRBV13 and TRBJ2-3 for the parts outside the CDR3, the full variable domain is AAGVIQSPRHLIKEKRETATLKCYPIPRHDTVYWYQQGPGQDPQFLISFYEKMQSDKGSIPDRFSAQQFSDYHSELNMSSLELGDSALYFCASSLGTRDTQYFGPGTRLTVL.

The rearrangement joins TRBV5-1 to TRBJ2-1; weak D call: TRBD2 (5 bases). The V end was cut by 0 bases, the J end by 6 bases, with 10 bases between. Germline loops: CDR1 SGHRS, CDR2 YFSETQ. The CDR3 is 14 residues long. DNA of the CDR3: TGCGCCAGCAGCTTGGTCTCGGGAACCAATGAGCAGTTCTTC. Its translation is CASSLVSGTNEQFF. Based on the CDR3 plus reference TRBV5-1 and TRBJ2-1, the full variable domain is KAGVTQTPRYLIKTRGQQVTLSCSPISGHRSVSWYQQTPGQGLQFLFEYFSETQRNKGNFPGRFSGRQFSNSRSEMNVSTLELGDSALYLCASSLVSGTNEQFFGPGTRLTVL.

V usage is TRBV2 and J usage is TRBJ1-1; TRBD1 matches at 7 bases. Trimming took 6 bases from V and 3 from J; bases not matched to a gene: 4. In germline, CDR1 is SNHLY, CDR2 FYNNEI. The CDR3 is made up of 13 amino acids. The CDR3 is CASRVTGDTEAFF. The CDR3 DNA is TGTGCCAGCAGAGTCACAGGGGACACTGAAGCTTTCTTT. Full variable domain (rest looked up from reference TRBV2 and TRBJ1-1): EPEVTQTPSHQVTQMGQEVILRCVPISNHLYFYWYRQILGQKVEFLVSFYNNEISEKSEIFDDQFSVERPDGSNFTLKIRSTKLEDSAMYFCASRVTGDTEAFFGQGTRLTVV.

This rearrangement joins TRBV3-1 to TRBJ2-7, with D hard to call. Germline CDR1 and CDR2: LGHDT and YNNKEL (reference sequence). Trimming removed 4 bases at V and 3 bases at J, with 4 bases between. The CDR3 has 11 residues. As DNA, the CDR3 is TGTGCCAGCAGCCGATACTACGAGCAGTACTTC. Its translation: CASSRYYEQYF.

The table lists this clonotype with a count of one. The chain carries TRBV20-1 and TRBJ1-5; no clear D. The germline CDR1 and CDR2 sequences are DFQATT and SNEGSKA (reference sequence). V dropped 4 bases and J dropped 4 bases, with 20 bases sitting between them. The CDR3 is 16 amino acids. This CDR3 is CSAMGSRTDGNQPQHF. CDR3 in DNA: TGCAGTGCTATGGGGTCCAGGACGGACGGAAATCAGCCCCAGCATTTT.

V is TRBV7-9 and J is TRBJ1-5; 11 nucleotides agree with TRBD1. This CDR3 has 14 amino acids. V lost 4 bases, J lost 5 bases, and 1 base stayed unmatched. Germline V gene lookup returns CDR1 SEHNR and CDR2 FQNEAQ (reference sequence). The CDR3 DNA is TGTGCCAGCAGCTGGGACAGGGGGGATCAGCCCCAGCATTTT. This encodes CASSWDRGDQPQHF.

The J gene is TRBJ2-1, the V gene TRBV7-6; D is possibly TRBD1 (6 bases). Per the germline V gene, CDR1 is SGHVS and CDR2 is FNYEAQ. Between the trimmed V and J ends, which lost 5 bases and 9 bases, there was a span of 14 bases. There are 13 residues in the CDR3. In DNA, the CDR3 is TGTGCCAGCAGCGAACACCAGGGGACTGAGCAGTTCTTC. Translated, it gives CASSEHQGTEQFF. Based on the CDR3 plus reference TRBV7-6 and TRBJ2-1, the full variable domain is GAGVSQSPRYKVTKRGQDVALRCDPISGHVSLYWYRQALGQGPEFLTYFNYEAQQDKSGLPNDRFSAERPEGSISTLTIQRTEQRDSAMYRCASSEHQGTEQFFGPGTRLTVL.

V is TRBV24-1 and J is TRBJ1-1, with 8 bases aligning to TRBD1. J was trimmed by 7 bases and V by 5 bases; bases with no gene match: 2. Looked up from germline, CDR1 is KGHDR and CDR2 is SFDVKD. The CDR3 runs 12 residues. DNA of the CDR3: TGTGCCACCAGTGCAGGGGGCCTTGAAGCTTTCTTT. Protein product: CATSAGGLEAFF.

The chain uses TRBV9 and TRBJ2-3; D is perhaps TRBD2 (6 bases). The CDR3 spans 15 residues. Trimming stripped 2 bases from V and 1 base from J, with 11 bases between. Germline-derived CDR1 and CDR2 are SGDLS and YYNGEE. The CDR3 region is CASSVSGGGTDTQYF. As DNA, the CDR3 is TGTGCCAGCAGCGTCTCCGGGGGAGGCACAGATACGCAGTATTTT.

The V gene is TRBV4-1, the J gene TRBJ2-3; TRBD2 matches 8 bases. V was pared by 0 bases and J by 4 bases, with 3 bases of the junction left unmatched. The germline V gene encodes CDR1 MGHRA and CDR2 YSYEKL. This CDR3 has 15 amino acids. The CDR3 region is CASSQDRGGPDTQYF. For the CDR3, the DNA is TGCGCCAGCAGCCAAGATCGGGGGGGCCCAGATACGCAGTATTTT.

The rearrangement links TRBV20-1 to TRBJ1-5; no clear D. CDR3 length: 13 residues. Trimming took off 0 bases at V and 4 bases at J, with 7 bases between the two ends. Germline CDR1 is DFQATT and CDR2 is SNEGSKA (reference sequence). Here the CDR3 reads CSARDLRNQPQHF. The CDR3 bases are TGCAGTGCTAGAGATCTCAGGAATCAGCCCCAGCATTTT.

This clonotype was found once. The rearrangement links TRBV27 to TRBJ2-7, with 7 bases identical to TRBD2. The length of the CDR3 is 15 residues. The V gene's germline CDR1 is MNHEY and CDR2 SMNVEV (reference sequence). V lost 1 base to trimming and J lost 1 base; unmatched junction nucleotides: 4. The CDR3 loop reads CASSLYPGGSYEQYF. CDR3 DNA: TGTGCCAGCAGTTTATATCCGGGGGGATCCTACGAGCAGTACTTC.

The chain combines TRBV29-1 with TRBJ1-1, with 8 nucleotides matching TRBD1. V dropped 6 bases and J dropped 3; count of bases not matched to a gene: 12. The germline V gene has CDR1 SQVTM and CDR2 ANQGSEA. This CDR3 region has 15 residues. The CDR3 region has the DNA TGCAGCGTCCCAGGGGGCCCTTCTATCGACACTGAAGCTTTCTTT. Its translation is CSVPGGPSIDTEAFF.

The gene calls are TRBV5-1 and TRBJ2-5; D not resolved. The V gene lost 2 bases and the J gene lost 1 base, with 9 bases spanning the gap. CDR1 SGHRS and CDR2 YFSETQ come from the germline V gene. The CDR3 is 14 amino acids. CDR3 amino acids: CASSFKELQETQYF. The DNA of the CDR3 is TGCGCCAGCAGCTTTAAGGAACTCCAAGAGACCCAGTACTTC.